Shown below are 26 T cell receptor beta chains from a single sample sequenced in a study of shared clonotypes between healthy human individuals (dated by TCRdb to 2020 to 2022). Libraries were made using the immunoSEQ multiplex PCR assay. As stored in TCRdb, this immuneACCESS dataset retains in-frame rearrangements with V and J assigned. A fraction of the clones does not appear; measured against another copy, unresolved V genes explain less than half of the discrepancy, and the remainder lacks a known reason. For this sample there are some 2,100,000 clones; 90% to 97% appear just once. More than 0.1% of the sample comes from the top ten. Sequencing was performed on naive CD4+ T cells sorted from blood. What the cell subset or site label conveys for this sample: CD45RA+ positively selected. The receptor set was obtained from a man between 18 and 35 years old in good health.

V gene TRBV5-1 combines with J gene TRBJ2-7, with D possibly TRBD1 on 5 matching bases. CDR3 length: 12 residues. V gave up 2 bases and J gave up 6 bases, with 9 bases separating them. From germline, CDR1 is SGHRS and CDR2 YFSETQ. CDR3 sequence (DNA): TGCGCCAGCAGCTTCTCGCAGGGCGAGCAGTACTTC. The encoded protein is CASSFSQGEQYF.

Notes on this clone: Additional DNA sequences in this sample encode the identical CDR3. The chain joins TRBV5-1 to TRBJ1-1, with 7 bases identical to TRBD1. V lost 2 bases, J lost 2 bases, and 6 bases stayed unmatched. The germline V gene has CDR1 SGHRS and CDR2 YFSETQ. This CDR3 region has 15 residues. The CDR3 DNA sequence: TGCGCCAGCAGCTTAATCGGGACAGCCAACACTGAAGCTTTCTTT. This encodes CASSLIGTANTEAFF.

This chain uses TRBV11-2 with TRBJ1-1; D gene uncertain. Germline V CDR1 and CDR2: SGHAT, FQNNGV. V was trimmed by 4 bases and J by 1 base, leaving 7 bases between them. CDR3 length equals 13 residues. The CDR3 DNA is TGTGCCAGCAGCTATCAGGAGAACACTGAAGCTTTCTTT. Its protein product is CASSYQENTEAFF.

For this clone: This sample includes further DNA sequences coding for the same CDR3. The rearrangement uses TRBV5-1 and TRBJ2-3; a weak D match, TRBD1 (5 bases). The CDR3 sequence is 15 residues long. CDR1 and CDR2 (germline): SGHRS, YFSETQ. Trimming took 3 bases from V and 0 from J, leaving 11 bases between them. CDR3 DNA sequence: TGCGCCAGCAGCTCCCTAGGGGTGAGCACAGATACGCAGTATTTT. It encodes CASSSLGVSTDTQYF.

V usage is TRBV11-3 and J usage is TRBJ2-3, with 15 positions matching TRBD2. The CDR3 contains 16 residues. V was pared by 5 bases and J by 5 bases, with 5 bases of the junction left unmatched. Germline CDR1 and CDR2: SGHNT and YENEEA. The CDR3 nucleotides are TGTGCCAGCAGCATGGGGACTAGCGGGGGGAGAGATACGCAGTATTTT. Amino acid sequence: CASSMGTSGGRDTQYF. Full variable domain (rest looked up from reference TRBV11-3 and TRBJ2-3): EAGVVQSPRYKIIEKKQPVAFWCNPISGHNTLYWYLQNLGQGPELLIRYENEEAVDDSQLPKDRFSAERLKGVDSTLKIQPAELGDSAVYLCASSMGTSGGRDTQYFGPGTRLTVL.

This clone was seen just once. The chain recombines TRBV7-9 with TRBJ2-1; TRBD1 agrees at 8 bases. Germline CDR1 SEHNR, CDR2 FQNEAQ (reference sequence). V lost 5 bases to trimming and J lost 2 bases; unmatched junction nucleotides: 2. This CDR3 comprises 14 residues. This CDR3 is CASSPRGPYNEQFF. The CDR3 DNA reads TGTGCCAGCAGCCCCAGGGGGCCCTACAATGAGCAGTTCTTC.

In regard to this clone: The sample has other DNA sequences that encode this CDR3 too. This rearrangement joins TRBV28 to TRBJ2-1; TRBD2 matches at 10 bases. Germline assignment: CDR1 MDHEN and CDR2 SYDVKM. CDR3 length: 15 amino acids. With 4 bases clipped from V and 0 bases from J, the junction kept 0 bases outside the gene matches. The CDR3 bases are TGTGCCAGCAGTTCTAGCGGGGGCTCCTACAATGAGCAGTTCTTC. It translates to CASSSSGGSYNEQFF.

The rearrangement uses TRBV5-1 and TRBJ1-2; D ambiguous. V shed 3 bases and J shed 4 bases, with 13 bases lying between them. Germline loops: CDR1 SGHRS, CDR2 YFSETQ. The CDR3 runs to 14 residues. The chain's CDR3 is CASSSDGEPYGYTF. CDR3 DNA: TGCGCCAGCAGCTCCGACGGAGAGCCCTATGGCTACACCTTC.

With respect to this clone: At the DNA level, this CDR3 is encoded by other sequences in the same sample as well. The chain has TRBV6-5 and TRBJ2-7, with D possibly being TRBD2 (6 bases). The CDR3 contains 13 residues. Per germline, CDR1 MNHEY and CDR2 SVGAGI. Between the trimmed V and J ends, which lost 6 bases and 6 bases, there was a span of 15 bases. This chain's CDR3 is CASRPPGAREQYF. The CDR3 DNA sequence: TGTGCCAGCAGGCCCCCGGGAGCCCGCGAGCAGTACTTC.

This clone was recorded once. The V gene is TRBV30, the J gene TRBJ2-3, with D possibly TRBD2 on 6 matching bases. The CDR3 is made up of 16 amino acids. The V and J ends lost 5 bases and 2 bases respectively, with 20 bases between them. Germline CDR1 is GTSNPN and CDR2 is SVGIG (reference sequence). CDR3 in DNA: TGTGCCTGGGGTAAGGTATTGGCGGGGTACACAGATACGCAGTATTTT. Translating it yields CAWGKVLAGYTDTQYF.

The chain uses TRBV5-6 and TRBJ2-7, with 10 bases fitting TRBD1. This CDR3 contains 15 residues. Germline CDR1 SGHDT, CDR2 YYEEEE. Trimming took 0 bases from V and 3 from J; bases not matched to a gene: 3. The CDR3 spells CASSLVGQGIYEQYF. The CDR3 DNA reads as TGTGCCAGCAGCTTGGTGGGACAGGGGATCTACGAGCAGTACTTC.

The chain joins TRBV30 to TRBJ2-3; D not resolved. This CDR3 region has 15 residues. Germline lookup yields CDR1 GTSNPN and CDR2 SVGIG (reference sequence). V lost 1 base to trimming and J lost 2 bases, with 13 bases between them. The CDR3 reads CAWSAFAPHTDTQYF. CDR3 in DNA: TGTGCCTGGAGTGCATTCGCTCCCCACACAGATACGCAGTATTTT.

The chain employs TRBV7-2 and TRBJ2-1; 10 bases align to TRBD2. Trimming at V came to 6 bases and at J to 8 bases, leaving 10 bases not matched to a gene. This CDR3 has 15 amino acids. Looked up from germline, CDR1 is SGHTA and CDR2 is FQGNSA. The CDR3 loop reads CASRLSGRGGHEQFF. The CDR3 coding sequence is TGTGCCAGCAGATTAAGCGGGAGGGGTGGCCATGAGCAGTTCTTC.

This chain joins TRBV30 and TRBJ2-7, with TRBD1 as a possible D gene (6 bases). This CDR3 has 14 amino acids. Trimming cost V 3 bases and J 0 bases, with 12 bases left between them. Germline V gene data show CDR1 as GTSNPN and CDR2 as SVGIG (reference sequence). DNA of the CDR3: TGTGCCTGGAGCCAGGGGCCTTTCTCCTACGAGCAGTACTTC. It yields the protein CAWSQGPFSYEQYF.

In this sample, this clone turned up a few times. This sequence joins TRBV25-1 and TRBJ2-7, with 8 positions matching TRBD1. The length of the CDR3 is 16 residues. Germline CDR1 is MGHDK and CDR2 is SYGVNS. The J segment lost 2 bases and the V segment lost 2 bases, leaving 8 bases of the junction unmatched. The CDR3 coding sequence is TGTGCCAGCAGTGAAGTTCCCGGACAGGGTCCCTACGAGCAGTACTTC. Translating it yields CASSEVPGQGPYEQYF.

The V gene is TRBV5-6, the J gene TRBJ2-2; possibly TRBD1 for D (5 bases). CDR1 is SGHDT and CDR2 is YYEEEE in the germline V gene. V was shortened by 2 bases and J by 5 bases, with 10 bases between the two germline ends. The CDR3 has 14 amino acids. The CDR3 protein is CASSFTGKTGELFF. Written as DNA, the CDR3 is TGTGCCAGCAGCTTCACAGGCAAAACCGGGGAGCTGTTTTTT.

This clone showed up just a few times. V and J are TRBV9 and TRBJ1-2; perhaps TRBD1 as D (6 bases). CDR3 size: 13 residues. With 4 bases removed from V and 6 bases from J, the gap between germline ends came to 13 bases. The germline CDR1 and CDR2 sequences are SGDLS and YYNGEE. The CDR3 sequence is CASSIQGSDGYTF. The CDR3 nucleotides read TGTGCCAGCAGCATACAGGGATCTGATGGCTACACCTTC.

V is TRBV5-1 and J is TRBJ2-7; D possibly matches TRBD1 or TRBD2 (5 bases each). Germline V CDR1 and CDR2: SGHRS, YFSETQ. With 0 bases removed from V and 9 bases from J, the gap between germline ends came to 13 bases. The CDR3 runs 13 residues. CDR3 bases: TGCGCCAGCAGCTTGGCAGGGAGATCGTGGCAGTACTTC. This codes for CASSLAGRSWQYF.

V usage is TRBV20-1 and J usage is TRBJ2-1, with TRBD2 matching over 9 bases. CDR1 is DFQATT, CDR2 SNEGSKA, per germline (reference sequence). With 6 bases clipped from V and 15 bases from J, the junction kept 9 bases outside the gene matches. This CDR3 contains 11 residues. The CDR3 reads CSAATGTSWFF. DNA for the CDR3: TGCAGTGCGGCTACCGGGACTAGCTGGTTCTTC.

The rearrangement uses TRBV11-2 and TRBJ2-3, with 10 nucleotides matching TRBD2. Germline lookup yields CDR1 SGHAT and CDR2 FQNNGV. This CDR3 has 15 amino acids. Germline trimming cut 4 bases from V and 6 bases from J; bases unmatched to any gene: 7. The CDR3 loop reads CASSYTSGDRDTQYF. CDR3 DNA: TGTGCCAGCAGCTATACTAGCGGGGATCGCGATACGCAGTATTTT. Using reference TRBV11-2 and TRBJ2-3 for the parts outside the CDR3, the full variable domain is EAGVAQSPRYKIIEKRQSVAFWCNPISGHATLYWYQQILGQGPKLLIQFQNNGVVDDSQLPKDRFSAERLKGVDSTLKIQPAKLEDSAVYLCASSYTSGDRDTQYFGPGTRLTVL.

This clone was seen only once. The J gene is TRBJ2-3, the V gene TRBV5-1; the match to TRBD2 covers 12 bases. V shed 1 base and J 6 bases; nucleotides not matched to a gene: 6. The CDR3 totals 16 residues. Per germline, CDR1 SGHRS and CDR2 YFSETQ. CDR3 region: CASSLSATSGGDTQYF. The CDR3 bases are TGCGCCAGCAGCTTGTCTGCGACTAGCGGGGGTGATACGCAGTATTTT.

The chain links TRBV7-2 to TRBJ1-1; D gene uncertain. The length of the CDR3 is 18 residues. Germline V CDR1 and CDR2: SGHTA, FQGNSA. Trimming left V 1 base short and J 0 bases short, with 18 bases between. The CDR3 loop is CASSLVPQAGILNTEAFF. In DNA, the CDR3 is TGTGCCAGCAGCTTAGTCCCCCAGGCCGGAATTTTGAACACTGAAGCTTTCTTT.

The chain employs TRBV27 and TRBJ1-5; TRBD1 is a possible D gene (6 bases). The CDR3 extends over 16 amino acids. Germline lookup yields CDR1 MNHEY and CDR2 SMNVEV (reference sequence). Trimming stripped 0 bases from V and 3 bases from J, with 12 bases between. This CDR3 reads CASSLSAVGANQPQHF. The CDR3 DNA reads as TGTGCCAGCAGTTTATCAGCGGTGGGGGCCAATCAGCCCCAGCATTTT.

This clone was found once. The chain carries TRBV15 and TRBJ1-5; the D is unclear. This CDR3 has 15 residues. In germline, CDR1 is LNHNV, CDR2 YYDKDF (reference sequence). V shed 0 bases and J shed 2 bases, with 8 bases lying between them. This CDR3 is CATSREGSGNQPQHF. The CDR3 DNA sequence: TGTGCCACCAGCAGAGAAGGGAGCGGCAATCAGCCCCAGCATTTT.

The chain combines TRBV10-1 with TRBJ2-7; 8 nucleotides match TRBD1. Germline V gene lookup returns CDR1 WNHNN and CDR2 SYGVQD (reference sequence). V lost 3 bases and J lost 5; bases outside the gene matches: 9. The CDR3 has 15 amino acids. The CDR3 DNA reads TGCGCCAGCAGTGAAAACAGGGGGTTTCGGGACGAGCAGTACTTC. It encodes CASSENRGFRDEQYF.

V gene TRBV7-6 combines with J gene TRBJ1-5; TRBD1 might be the D (6 bases). With 3 bases removed from V and 6 bases from J, the gap between germline ends came to 6 bases. This CDR3 is built from 12 residues. The germline V gene encodes CDR1 SGHVS and CDR2 FNYEAQ. The CDR3 reads CASSLTGQPQHF. CDR3 nucleotide sequence: TGTGCCAGCAGCTTGACAGGTCAGCCCCAGCATTTT. The full variable domain, its missing parts supplied by reference TRBV7-6 and TRBJ1-5, is GAGVSQSPRYKVTKRGQDVALRCDPISGHVSLYWYRQALGQGPEFLTYFNYEAQQDKSGLPNDRFSAERPEGSISTLTIQRTEQRDSAMYRCASSLTGQPQHFGDGTRLSIL.